A selection of T cell receptor beta chains follows, all from one sample in a study of CD8+ T cells in alopecia areata. TCRdb's table, derived via immunoSEQ multiplex PCR, lists solely in-frame clones and lacks some. This sample has 8,000 or so clones, with 60% to 85% found just once. What was sequenced was CD4+ Tregs sorted from blood. The receptors here all came from a human donor with alopecia areata. Each CDR3 is given without its conserved first and last residue. Clone sizes are given selectively: once, few, many, or a class where the clone is expanded.

cdr3_length clone_size v_call cdr3_aa
13 . TRBV7-2 ASSSRRQTGETQY
13 . TRBV5-1 ASSSGQGALETQY
12 few TRBV19 ASSLSLAAGELF
13 once TRBV19 ASSTLKSSYNEQF
14 . TRBV4-3 ASSQGVLGNYYGYT
11 . TRBV7-3 ASSLDRGTEAF
12 . TRBV2 ASSEWQGANEQY
14 . TRBV7-2 ASSLDQREGSVTQY
11 . TRBV11-2 ASRPHSNYGYT
16 . TRBV4-2 ASSQEPHLAGSSYEQY
12 . TRBV5-1 ASSLNRLGYEQY
11 . TRBV10-3 AISETGAYEQY
12 . TRBV11-2 ASSLGSGDYEQY
12 few TRBV10-3 AISGGLAKNIQY
14 . TRBV7-2 ASSISGLAGQETQY
13 . TRBV11-3 ASSLGWAETGELF
11 . TRBV19 ASSIRFGETQY
16 few TRBV7-2 ASSLGVVNPGRHYEQY
12 . TRBV7-9 ASSLVQGAYEQY
13 . TRBV28 ASSPTTSRAYEQY
16 . TRBV14 ASSQVPPSGGRSGELF
10 . TRBV10-3 AISGLGETQY
16 . TRBV6-1 ASSEAWTSGSVHNEQF
14 few TRBV4-2 ASSQEVAGVSDTQY
15 . TRBV7-2 ASSLGDLAGSQETQY